Included here is one T cell receptor (beta chain) sequence, with context. Its antigen is currently not known. Qualities for individual bases were not recorded, and no much larger clone is one base off. TCRbeta CDR3 regions were amplified from genomic DNA using the immunoSEQ Assay, a bias-controlled multiplex PCR. Per the original workflow: Nucleated cell counts per sample were estimated from amplification of reference gene primers within the assay. To quantify the absolute abundance of each unique TCRbeta CDR3 rearrangement, sequence reads were collapsed and filtered. For each sample, productive Simpson clonality was calculated as the square root of Simpson's diversity index across productive rearrangements. What TCRdb holds here is the immuneACCESS table cut down to in-frame rearrangements. Part of the clones is not present; checked against another copy, under half of the missing clones reflect an unresolved V gene, and the others are unexplained. That table is the source of V, J and clone size, and D and trimming were worked out from the DNA. For this sample there are some 140,000 clones; roughly 84% appear just once. The top ten constitute 5.5% of the sample.

This record belongs to a study of blood T cell repertoires in COVID-19 (TCRdb year 2020). Regarding the study in general: Samples from collaborators originated in the United States, Italy and Spain and spanned both the acute and convalescent phases of COVID-19. The prospective study material was composed of cDNA or gDNA derived from T cells, B-cell-depleted T cells, or PBMCs. Deeply sampled blood TCRbeta repertoires from subjects exposed to, actively infected with, or recovered from COVID-19 were included in the dataset. The sample metadata nearly always contained a de-identified subject ID, COVID-19 status, age in years and sex. A freely available public database, intended as a resource for researchers studying the immune response to SARS-CoV-2, is where the repertoires were released. Where HLA class I and class II types were available, the types were taken from metadata supplied by the sample provider, not from assay-based typing. The samples were drawn from two sources: the first 160 participants of the ongoing ImmuneRACE study, and over 1,000 subjects contributed by 6 global collaborators. The paper as a whole reports these results and caveats: The quantity of clinical and demographic metadata differed by source and by participant and was supplied without curation.

Participants in the prospective study were enrolled through a virtual design, were aged 18 to 89 years, and lived in fewer than 30 United States geographic areas. In the prospective study, participants were assigned to cohorts based on the clinical history participants reported in a screening survey and a study questionnaire. In the prospective study, whole blood, serum and a nasopharyngeal or oropharyngeal swab were collected from each participant by mobile phlebotomists. Additional blood draws and questionnaires over a 2-month period could optionally be provided by prospective study participants. Blood samples from the prospective study were shipped frozen or at room temperature prior to DNA extraction. V has 6 bases trimmed and J has 6 bases trimmed; junction bases matching no gene number 5. The germline V gene provides CDR1 WSHSY and CDR2 SAAADI. From the cysteine through the phenylalanine, the CDR3 covers 14 amino acids. Solely the CDR3 DNA is kept, with 42 bases framed from the first base.

The TCR originated in a man between 40 and 49 years old with acute COVID-19. Here the chain combines TRBV10-2 and TRBJ1-5, with 10 middle bases fitting TRBD1. The sample comprised PBMCs or T cells enriched from blood (not recorded which). The CDR3 is CASRGTGVAQPQHF. The nucleotide sequence reads TGCGCCAGCAGAGGGACAGGGGTCGCTCAGCCCCAGCATTTT.